The text below deals with one T cell receptor (beta chain). Its antigen is undetermined. This sample was included in a study of cytomegalovirus exposure and HLA in healthy donors. Study overall: Inside one of the first data releases sat around 86 million unique TCRs taken from HLA-typed donors. Study-wide results and caveats: Fewer N-insertions (relative to the 666-donor mean) were reportedly seen in an Asian-associated ancestry cluster in a later analysis. Despite most TCR sequences being rare, some public TCRs occurred in many donors.

The PCR was carried out with 60 Vbeta primers and 13 Jbeta primers. Per the authors' pipeline: Some 12 million shared chains were among the about 80 million unique TCR beta chains that a later analysis counted. Produced via immunoSEQ multiplex PCR; TCRdb's table is partial and in-frame only. That table is the source of V, J and clone size, and D and trimming were worked out from the DNA. The sample holds more than 95,000 clones, around 80% seen once. There are 14 residues in the CDR3. Germline assignment: CDR1 SGDLS and CDR2 YYNGEE. The ends lost 4 bases at V and 4 bases at J; junction bases unmatched: 7.

The sequenced sample was PBMCs. The chain has TRBV9 and TRBJ1-1, with 7 nucleotides matching TRBD1. This TCR came from a woman aged 18-29 years in good health and CMV-seropositive. In DNA, the CDR3 is TGTGCCAGCAGCCCCGGGGACAGCAGCACTGAAGCTTTCTTT. It translates to CASSPGDSSTEAFF.